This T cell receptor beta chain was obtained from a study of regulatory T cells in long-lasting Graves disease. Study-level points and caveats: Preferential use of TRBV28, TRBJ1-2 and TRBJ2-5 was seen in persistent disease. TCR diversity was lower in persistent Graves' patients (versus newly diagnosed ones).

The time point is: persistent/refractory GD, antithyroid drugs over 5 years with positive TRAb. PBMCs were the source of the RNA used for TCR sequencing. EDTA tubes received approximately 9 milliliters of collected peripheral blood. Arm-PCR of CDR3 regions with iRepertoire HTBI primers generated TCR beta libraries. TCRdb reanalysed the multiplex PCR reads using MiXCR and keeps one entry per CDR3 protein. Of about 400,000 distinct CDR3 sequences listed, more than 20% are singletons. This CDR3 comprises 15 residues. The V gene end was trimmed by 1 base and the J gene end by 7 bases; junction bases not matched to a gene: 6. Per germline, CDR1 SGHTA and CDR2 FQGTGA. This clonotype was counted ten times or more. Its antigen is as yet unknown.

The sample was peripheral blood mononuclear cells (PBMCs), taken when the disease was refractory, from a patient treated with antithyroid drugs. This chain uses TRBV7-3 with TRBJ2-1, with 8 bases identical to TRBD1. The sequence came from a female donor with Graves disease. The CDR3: CASSLNQGARNEQFF. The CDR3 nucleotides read TGTGCCAGCAGCTTAAACCAGGGGGCAAGGAATGAGCAGTTCTTC.